A selection of T cell receptor beta chains follows, all from one sample in a study of blood T cell repertoires in COVID-19. The assay was immunoSEQ multiplex PCR, and TCRdb's table has in-frame clones only and misses some. The sample has about 200,000 clones, 75% to 95% seen once; the top ten hold approximately 0.5%. Sequenced: peripheral blood. Every receptor here comes from a man aged 45 to 65 with acute or convalescent COVID-19. The CDR3 runs from the conserved cysteine through the conserved F or W. The order of the fields is J gene, clone size, V gene, D gene, CDR3 length, CDR3 protein, CDR3 DNA. The D gene is left open where the match is weak. The size field is filled for only some rows; it gives once, few, many or a size class.

J gene: TRBJ2-7
clone size: .
V gene: TRBV28
D gene: .
CDR3 length: 14
CDR3 protein: CASKLTAAFREQYF
CDR3 DNA: TGTGCCAGTAAACTCACGGCGGCATTTAGGGAGCAGTACTTC

J gene: TRBJ2-5
clone size: once
V gene: TRBV9
D gene: TRBD2
CDR3 length: 16
CDR3 protein: CASSGTSGGPQETQYF
CDR3 DNA: TGTGCCAGCAGCGGGACTAGCGGGGGCCCTCAAGAGACCCAGTACTTC

J gene: TRBJ2-1
clone size: .
V gene: TRBV9
D gene: TRBD2
CDR3 length: 12
CDR3 protein: CASSVGGGEQFF
CDR3 DNA: TGTGCCAGCAGCGTCGGCGGGGGGGAGCAGTTCTTC

J gene: TRBJ1-1
clone size: .
V gene: TRBV19
D gene: .
CDR3 length: 13
CDR3 protein: CASSIQGTTEAFF
CDR3 DNA: TGTGCCAGTAGTATCCAGGGGACCACTGAAGCTTTCTTT

J gene: TRBJ2-5
clone size: .
V gene: TRBV3-1/TRBV3-2
D gene: .
CDR3 length: 14
CDR3 protein: CASSQPGNQETQYF
CDR3 DNA: TGTGCCAGCAGCCAACCCGGGAACCAAGAGACCCAGTACTTC

J gene: TRBJ2-5
clone size: .
V gene: TRBV29-1
D gene: TRBD1
CDR3 length: 15
CDR3 protein: CSVEEGTAYQETQYF
CDR3 DNA: TGCAGCGTTGAAGAGGGGACAGCTTATCAAGAGACCCAGTACTTC

J gene: TRBJ1-5
clone size: .
V gene: TRBV28
D gene: TRBD1
CDR3 length: 13
CDR3 protein: CASSPGGRQPQHF
CDR3 DNA: TGTGCCAGCAGTCCAGGGGGCAGGCAGCCCCAGCATTTT

J gene: TRBJ1-4
clone size: .
V gene: TRBV7-9
D gene: TRBD1
CDR3 length: 15
CDR3 protein: CASSRAGTGFEKLFF
CDR3 DNA: TGTGCCAGCAGCCGGGCCGGGACAGGGTTCGAAAAACTGTTTTTT

J gene: TRBJ1-5
clone size: .
V gene: TRBV27
D gene: .
CDR3 length: 14
CDR3 protein: CASALNRGNQPQHF
CDR3 DNA: TGTGCCAGCGCGCTGAATAGGGGGAATCAGCCCCAGCATTTT

J gene: TRBJ2-3
clone size: .
V gene: TRBV5-5
D gene: .
CDR3 length: 15
CDR3 protein: CASSLGGHYTDTQYF
CDR3 DNA: TGTGCCAGCAGCTTGGGAGGACACTACACAGATACGCAGTATTTT

J gene: TRBJ2-4
clone size: few
V gene: TRBV27
D gene: .
CDR3 length: 13
CDR3 protein: CASKPRTGDIQYF
CDR3 DNA: TGTGCCAGCAAACCTAGAACCGGGGACATTCAGTACTTC

J gene: TRBJ2-1
clone size: once
V gene: TRBV7-9
D gene: TRBD2
CDR3 length: 15
CDR3 protein: CASSRGGGPYNEQFF
CDR3 DNA: TGTGCCAGCAGCCGGGGCGGGGGGCCTTACAATGAGCAGTTCTTC

J gene: TRBJ1-5
clone size: .
V gene: TRBV19
D gene: .
CDR3 length: 13
CDR3 protein: CASSWTRIEPQHF
CDR3 DNA: TGTGCCAGTAGTTGGACTCGTATTGAGCCCCAGCATTTT

J gene: TRBJ1-1
clone size: .
V gene: TRBV28
D gene: .
CDR3 length: 14
CDR3 protein: CASSLERQVSEAFF
CDR3 DNA: TGTGCCAGCAGTTTGGAGCGACAGGTTAGCGAAGCTTTCTTT

J gene: TRBJ2-3
clone size: .
V gene: TRBV19
D gene: TRBD2
CDR3 length: 16
CDR3 protein: CASSRLTSGGGDTQYF
CDR3 DNA: TGTGCCAGTAGCCGGCTAACTAGCGGGGGTGGGGATACGCAGTATTTT

J gene: TRBJ2-1
clone size: .
V gene: TRBV6-1
D gene: .
CDR3 length: 13
CDR3 protein: CASSPAASDEQFF
CDR3 DNA: TGTGCCAGCAGTCCGGCGGCCTCTGATGAGCAGTTCTTC

J gene: TRBJ2-1
clone size: .
V gene: TRBV27
D gene: TRBD2
CDR3 length: 15
CDR3 protein: CASGGTSGLTNEQFF
CDR3 DNA: TGTGCCAGCGGTGGGACTAGCGGGCTGACCAATGAGCAGTTCTTC

J gene: TRBJ1-1
clone size: once
V gene: TRBV6-5
D gene: .
CDR3 length: 16
CDR3 protein: CASSYSYWTAETEAFF
CDR3 DNA: TGTGCCAGCAGTTACTCGTATTGGACAGCAGAGACCGAAGCTTTCTTT

J gene: TRBJ1-6
clone size: .
V gene: TRBV28
D gene: .
CDR3 length: 13
CDR3 protein: CASIEREDSPLHF
CDR3 DNA: TGTGCCAGCATTGAGAGGGAGGATTCACCCCTCCACTTT

J gene: TRBJ2-1
clone size: .
V gene: TRBV3-1/TRBV3-2
D gene: .
CDR3 length: 13
CDR3 protein: CASSRASYNEQFF
CDR3 DNA: TGTGCCAGCAGCCGGGCTTCCTACAATGAGCAGTTCTTC

J gene: TRBJ2-1
clone size: once
V gene: TRBV14
D gene: .
CDR3 length: 14
CDR3 protein: CASSQDGEFAEQFF
CDR3 DNA: TGTGCCAGCAGCCAAGACGGAGAGTTCGCTGAGCAGTTCTTC

J gene: TRBJ2-3
clone size: .
V gene: TRBV7-2
D gene: TRBD2
CDR3 length: 13
CDR3 protein: CASSTRTSGRKYF
CDR3 DNA: TGTGCCAGCAGCACGCGGACTAGCGGGAGGAAGTATTTT

J gene: TRBJ2-5
clone size: .
V gene: TRBV7-2
D gene: TRBD2
CDR3 length: 14
CDR3 protein: CASRLAGGQETQYF
CDR3 DNA: TGTGCCAGCAGGCTAGCGGGGGGGCAGGAGACCCAGTACTTC

J gene: TRBJ1-5
clone size: .
V gene: TRBV7-3
D gene: .
CDR3 length: 13
CDR3 protein: CASSSQGGQPQHF
CDR3 DNA: TGTGCCAGCAGCTCCCAGGGCGGACAGCCCCAGCATTTT

J gene: TRBJ2-5
clone size: .
V gene: TRBV30
D gene: TRBD1
CDR3 length: 13
CDR3 protein: CAWATGAGETQYF
CDR3 DNA: TGTGCCTGGGCGACAGGGGCTGGCGAGACCCAGTACTTC

J gene: TRBJ1-6
clone size: .
V gene: TRBV6-5
D gene: TRBD1
CDR3 length: 15
CDR3 protein: CASSYDGQGRSPLHF
CDR3 DNA: TGTGCCAGCAGTTACGATGGACAGGGACGATCACCCCTCCACTTT

J gene: TRBJ1-5
clone size: once
V gene: TRBV27
D gene: .
CDR3 length: 14
CDR3 protein: CASSMGLGNQPQHF
CDR3 DNA: TGTGCCAGCAGTATGGGACTGGGCAATCAGCCCCAGCATTTT

J gene: TRBJ2-2
clone size: .
V gene: TRBV19
D gene: TRBD2
CDR3 length: 16
CDR3 protein: CASSALAGFDTGELFF
CDR3 DNA: TGTGCCAGTAGTGCCCTAGCGGGGTTTGACACCGGGGAGCTGTTTTTT

J gene: TRBJ2-5
clone size: .
V gene: TRBV4-2
D gene: TRBD2
CDR3 length: 14
CDR3 protein: CASSPGLLQETQYF
CDR3 DNA: TGTGCCAGCAGCCCGGGACTACTCCAAGAGACCCAGTACTTC

J gene: TRBJ2-5
clone size: .
V gene: TRBV9
D gene: .
CDR3 length: 16
CDR3 protein: CASSVAGRVFQETQYF
CDR3 DNA: TGTGCCAGCAGCGTAGCGGGTCGCGTGTTCCAAGAGACCCAGTACTTC

J gene: TRBJ1-5
clone size: .
V gene: TRBV28
D gene: .
CDR3 length: 15
CDR3 protein: CASSLSDFGNQPQHF
CDR3 DNA: TGTGCCAGCAGTTTGTCAGATTTTGGCAATCAGCCCCAGCATTTT

J gene: TRBJ1-3
clone size: .
V gene: TRBV27
D gene: .
CDR3 length: 16
CDR3 protein: CASSFRGSLSGNTIYF
CDR3 DNA: TGTGCCAGCAGTTTCAGGGGCTCACTCTCTGGAAACACCATATATTTT

J gene: TRBJ2-6
clone size: .
V gene: TRBV4-2
D gene: TRBD2
CDR3 length: 20
CDR3 protein: CASTREGTGRTSSGANVLTF
CDR3 DNA: TGTGCCAGCACCAGAGAAGGTACGGGACGGACTAGCTCTGGGGCCAACGTCCTGACTTTC

J gene: TRBJ2-5
clone size: .
V gene: TRBV28
D gene: TRBD2
CDR3 length: 17
CDR3 protein: CASSPPDSGRARETQYF
CDR3 DNA: TGTGCCAGCAGTCCTCCGGATAGCGGGAGGGCCCGGGAGACCCAGTACTTC

J gene: TRBJ2-1
clone size: .
V gene: TRBV27
D gene: TRBD1
CDR3 length: 16
CDR3 protein: CASSSGPGQGIDEQFF
CDR3 DNA: TGTGCCAGCAGTTCAGGGCCGGGACAGGGGATTGATGAGCAGTTCTTC

J gene: TRBJ2-1
clone size: .
V gene: TRBV19
D gene: TRBD2
CDR3 length: 15
CDR3 protein: CASSLRTSGVSEQFF
CDR3 DNA: TGTGCCAGTAGCCTACGGACTAGCGGGGTTAGTGAGCAGTTCTTC

J gene: TRBJ2-1
clone size: .
V gene: TRBV7-6
D gene: .
CDR3 length: 16
CDR3 protein: CASSLGLGASSNEQFF
CDR3 DNA: TGTGCCAGCAGCTTAGGGTTAGGGGCCAGTTCGAATGAGCAGTTCTTC

J gene: TRBJ2-1
clone size: once
V gene: TRBV6-5
D gene: .
CDR3 length: 15
CDR3 protein: CASSTGTNDYNEQFF
CDR3 DNA: TGTGCCAGCAGTACCGGGACAAATGATTACAATGAGCAGTTCTTC

J gene: TRBJ1-4
clone size: once
V gene: TRBV29-1
D gene: .
CDR3 length: 14
CDR3 protein: CSAGEEGPNEKLFF
CDR3 DNA: TGCAGCGCTGGGGAGGAGGGACCTAATGAAAAACTGTTTTTT

J gene: TRBJ2-7
clone size: .
V gene: TRBV6-2/TRBV6-3
D gene: .
CDR3 length: 16
CDR3 protein: CASSLYLGGQFYEQYF
CDR3 DNA: TGTGCCAGCAGCCTGTACCTGGGGGGACAGTTCTACGAGCAGTACTTC

J gene: TRBJ1-5
clone size: .
V gene: TRBV19
D gene: .
CDR3 length: 15
CDR3 protein: CASRRTWEGDQPQHF
CDR3 DNA: TGTGCCAGTAGGCGTACCTGGGAGGGGGACCAGCCCCAGCATTTT

J gene: TRBJ2-6
clone size: .
V gene: TRBV5-4
D gene: .
CDR3 length: 13
CDR3 protein: CASSSSWANVLTF
CDR3 DNA: TGTGCCAGCAGCTCGAGTTGGGCCAACGTCCTGACTTTC

J gene: TRBJ2-6
clone size: .
V gene: TRBV2
D gene: .
CDR3 length: 17
CDR3 protein: CANGPRGITSGANVLTF
CDR3 DNA: TGTGCCAACGGGCCCAGGGGTATAACCTCTGGGGCCAACGTCCTGACTTTC

J gene: TRBJ1-4
clone size: .
V gene: TRBV2
D gene: .
CDR3 length: 15
CDR3 protein: CASSEAWTAIGKLFF
CDR3 DNA: TGTGCCAGCAGTGAAGCGTGGACAGCCATAGGAAAACTGTTTTTT

J gene: TRBJ1-4
clone size: few
V gene: TRBV28
D gene: .
CDR3 length: 14
CDR3 protein: CASRTTSSNEKLFF
CDR3 DNA: TGTGCCAGCAGAACTACAAGTTCTAATGAAAAACTGTTTTTT

J gene: TRBJ1-2
clone size: .
V gene: TRBV24-1
D gene: TRBD1
CDR3 length: 16
CDR3 protein: CATSDPGDRGARGYTF
CDR3 DNA: TGTGCCACCAGTGACCCTGGCGACAGGGGGGCGCGTGGCTACACCTTC

J gene: TRBJ1-3
clone size: .
V gene: TRBV7-9
D gene: .
CDR3 length: 15
CDR3 protein: CASSSQIGGGNTIYF
CDR3 DNA: TGTGCCAGCAGCTCCCAGATAGGGGGTGGAAACACCATATATTTT

J gene: TRBJ2-7
clone size: .
V gene: TRBV2
D gene: TRBD2
CDR3 length: 15
CDR3 protein: CASKDDSGRSYEQYF
CDR3 DNA: TGTGCCAGCAAAGATGATAGCGGGAGATCCTACGAGCAGTACTTC

J gene: TRBJ2-1
clone size: .
V gene: TRBV7-3
D gene: TRBD2
CDR3 length: 15
CDR3 protein: CASSLSGGNNNEQFF
CDR3 DNA: TGTGCCAGCAGCCTTAGCGGGGGGAACAACAATGAGCAGTTCTTC

J gene: TRBJ2-1
clone size: .
V gene: TRBV28
D gene: .
CDR3 length: 17
CDR3 protein: CASSGGRSAKGSNEQFF
CDR3 DNA: TGTGCCAGCAGCGGGGGGCGGTCAGCGAAGGGATCCAATGAGCAGTTCTTC

J gene: TRBJ2-1
clone size: .
V gene: TRBV10-3
D gene: TRBD2
CDR3 length: 16
CDR3 protein: CAISESGGGAYNEQFF
CDR3 DNA: TGTGCCATCAGTGAGTCGGGCGGGGGGGCTTACAATGAGCAGTTCTTC

J gene: TRBJ2-5
clone size: .
V gene: TRBV27
D gene: TRBD2
CDR3 length: 17
CDR3 protein: CASRAPGSGRAQETQYF
CDR3 DNA: TGTGCCAGCAGGGCCCCGGGTAGCGGGAGGGCCCAAGAGACCCAGTACTTC

J gene: TRBJ2-2
clone size: .
V gene: TRBV7-3
D gene: .
CDR3 length: 12
CDR3 protein: CASSPHTGELFF
CDR3 DNA: TGTGCCAGCAGCCCTCACACCGGGGAGCTGTTTTTT

J gene: TRBJ1-2
clone size: .
V gene: TRBV2
D gene: TRBD1
CDR3 length: 17
CDR3 protein: CATRVGLQGAFDYGYTF
CDR3 DNA: TGTGCCACCCGAGTAGGCTTGCAGGGGGCGTTTGACTATGGCTACACCTTC

J gene: TRBJ2-3
clone size: .
V gene: TRBV12-3/TRBV12-4
D gene: .
CDR3 length: 12
CDR3 protein: CASSWGSDTQYF
CDR3 DNA: TGTGCCAGCAGTTGGGGCAGTGACACGCAGTATTTT